Listed here are 15 T cell receptor beta chains from one sample, sequenced in a study of shared clonotypes between healthy human individuals. CD8 cells classed as naive were CD45RO-negative and positively selected for CCR7, excluding terminally differentiated effector memory CD45RA+ cells. Profiling relied on immunoSEQ multiplex PCR, and the TCRdb table lists in-frame clones only, not all of them. Altogether about 2 million clones are present, 85% to 95% being singletons, with the ten largest covering roughly 1.2%. Sequencing was performed on naive CD8+ T cells sorted from blood. The source is a man between 18 and 35 years old in good health.

V and J are TRBV6-1 and TRBJ1-6, with a weak D call TRBD1 (6 bases). CDR1 is MNHNS, CDR2 SASEGT, per germline. The V gene lost 5 bases and the J gene lost 7 bases, with 12 bases spanning the gap. This CDR3 region has 14 residues. The CDR3 loop reads CASSPTGQNSPLHF. DNA for the CDR3: TGTGCCAGCAGTCCTACGGGACAAAATTCACCCCTCCACTTT.

CDR3 residues: CASSPLTSYSYNEQFF. The CDR3, as DNA: TGTGCCAGCTCACCACTAACTTCATACTCCTACAATGAGCAGTTCTTC. The V gene is TRBV18, the J gene TRBJ2-1, with no clear D. CDR3 size: 16 residues. With 1 base removed from V and 0 bases from J, the gap between germline ends came to 10 bases. Germline CDR1 and CDR2: KGHSH and LQKENI.

This clone has just one count. J is TRBJ2-5 and V is TRBV6-5, with D perhaps matching TRBD1 or TRBD2 (5 bases each). Trimming shortened V by 7 bases and J by 5 bases, and 17 bases separated the two germline ends. The CDR3 runs to 14 residues. The germline gives CDR1 MNHEY, CDR2 SVGAGI. The CDR3 spells CASTPTPEGETQYF. CDR3 DNA: TGTGCCAGCACCCCGACACCTGAGGGGGAGACCCAGTACTTC.

The rearrangement joins TRBV4-1 to TRBJ2-3, with TRBD2 matching over 11 bases. Germline CDR1 and CDR2: MGHRA and YSYEKL. CDR3 size: 18 residues. V was pared by 6 bases and J by 2 bases, with 13 bases of the junction left unmatched. In nucleotides, the CDR3 is TGCGCCAGCAGTCATTCTAGCGGGGGGTCTTCACACACAGATACGCAGTATTTT. Protein sequence: CASSHSSGGSSHTDTQYF.

A single count supports this clone. DNA of the CDR3: TGCGCCAGCAGCCAAGGGACAGGGGTCACAGATACGCAGTATTTT. It is translated as CASSQGTGVTDTQYF. This chain connects TRBV4-3 to TRBJ2-3; 9 bases line up with TRBD1. The V segment lost 1 base and the J segment 2 bases; nucleotides outside the gene matches: 1. The CDR3 runs to 15 residues. The germline CDR1 and CDR2 sequences are LGHNA and YSLEER.

In the case of this clone: Different DNA sequences within this sample yield the same CDR3. The chain combines TRBV27 with TRBJ2-7, with 7 bases that match TRBD1. V gave up 4 bases and J gave up 0 bases; unmatched junction bases: 0. The CDR3 is made up of 13 amino acids. Germline V CDR1 and CDR2: MNHEY, SMNVEV (reference sequence). CDR3 region: CASSWTGSYEQYF. As DNA, the CDR3 is TGTGCCAGCAGTTGGACAGGCTCCTACGAGCAGTACTTC.

J is TRBJ2-7 and V is TRBV5-6; tentatively, D is TRBD1 (6 bases). The CDR3 is made up of 17 amino acids. V was trimmed by 2 bases and J by 3 bases, leaving 21 bases between them. The V gene's germline CDR1 is SGHDT and CDR2 YYEEEE. CDR3 loop: CASSLARSGANDYEQYF. The CDR3 nucleotides read TGTGCCAGCAGCTTAGCGCGCTCAGGGGCGAACGACTACGAGCAGTACTTC. The full variable domain, completed using reference TRBV5-6 and TRBJ2-7, is DAGVTQSPTHLIKTRGQQVTLRCSPKSGHDTVSWYQQALGQGPQFIFQYYEEEERQRGNFPDRFSGHQFPNYSSELNVNALLLGDSALYLCASSLARSGANDYEQYFGPGTRLTVT.

The chain couples TRBV9 to TRBJ1-1; TRBD1 might be the D (6 bases). V lost 3 bases and J lost 3, with 9 bases in between. The CDR3 loop spans 13 amino acids. Germline V gene sequence: CDR1 SGDLS, CDR2 YYNGEE. The CDR3 is CASSEGGYTEAFF. The CDR3 region has the DNA TGTGCCAGCAGCGAGGGGGGGTACACTGAAGCTTTCTTT.

The genes are TRBV7-9 and TRBJ2-7, with 7 nucleotides matching TRBD2. The length of the CDR3 is 12 residues. V lost 8 bases to trimming and J lost 5 bases; unmatched junction nucleotides: 6. Germline assignment: CDR1 SEHNR and CDR2 FQNEAQ (reference sequence). The CDR3 loop reads CASAGVGHEQYF. The CDR3 DNA sequence: TGTGCCAGCGCGGGGGTTGGGCACGAGCAGTACTTC.

The V gene is TRBV13, the J gene TRBJ2-7, with D possibly called TRBD1 or TRBD2 (5 bases each). The CDR3 consists of 15 residues. CDR1 PRHDT and CDR2 FYEKMQ come from the germline V gene (reference sequence). Trimming took off 7 bases at V and 0 bases at J, with 16 bases between the two ends. The CDR3 DNA follows: TGTGCCAGCACTGCCTGGGCAGGGAGCTCCTACGAGCAGTACTTC. It codes for CASTAWAGSSYEQYF.

The chain links TRBV5-6 to TRBJ2-3, with D perhaps TRBD2 (6 bases). V lost 3 bases and J lost 4, with 18 bases in between. The CDR3 runs 16 residues. Germline V CDR1 and CDR2: SGHDT, YYEEEE. CDR3 DNA sequence: TGTGCCAGCAGCTCTTCTAGCGTGATATGGGCAGATACGCAGTATTTT. It translates to CASSSSSVIWADTQYF.

The rearrangement uses TRBV5-1 and TRBJ1-6; 10 nucleotides align to TRBD1. The CDR3 totals 19 residues. Trimming cost V 0 bases and J 7 bases; bases outside gene matches: 13. Germline V lookup: CDR1 SGHRS, CDR2 YFSETQ. The chain's CDR3 is CASSLDGTGVGVGNSPLHF. In nucleotides, the CDR3 is TGCGCCAGCAGCTTGGATGGGACAGGGGTAGGGGTAGGGAATTCACCCCTCCACTTT.

This sequence joins TRBV11-2 and TRBJ1-1; the match to TRBD1 covers 8 bases. Losses at the gene ends were 0 bases for V and 3 bases for J; bases not matched to a gene: 6. The length of the CDR3 is 16 residues. The germline V gene encodes CDR1 SGHAT and CDR2 FQNNGV. DNA for the CDR3: TGTGCCAGCAGCTTAGAGGCAGGGGGCTTATACACTGAAGCTTTCTTT. This translates into CASSLEAGGLYTEAFF. The complete variable domain, with remaining parts taken from reference TRBV11-2 and TRBJ1-1, reads EAGVAQSPRYKIIEKRQSVAFWCNPISGHATLYWYQQILGQGPKLLIQFQNNGVVDDSQLPKDRFSAERLKGVDSTLKIQPAKLEDSAVYLCASSLEAGGLYTEAFFGQGTRLTVV.

The chain couples TRBV6-1 to TRBJ1-1; 8 bases align to TRBD1. CDR3 length: 14 amino acids. Germline V gene data show CDR1 as MNHNS and CDR2 as SASEGT. Trimming cost V 5 bases and J 6 bases; bases outside gene matches: 8. CDR3 protein: CASSPGQEVSEAFF. The CDR3, as DNA: TGTGCCAGCAGTCCGGGACAGGAAGTCTCTGAAGCTTTCTTT.

The chain joins TRBV7-8 to TRBJ2-1; 8 bases are shared with TRBD1. J lost 7 bases, V lost 4 bases, and 9 bases had no gene match. Germline CDR1 SGHVS, CDR2 FQNEAQ. The CDR3 extends over 15 amino acids. CDR3 loop: CASSSTWTGLNEQFF. The CDR3 DNA is TGTGCCAGCAGCTCGACCTGGACAGGGCTGAATGAGCAGTTCTTC.